These T cell receptor delta chains were read from a single sample in a study of delta chain sequences of gamma delta T cells. TCRdb processed the PCR reads again with the CATT caller. The sample yields about 3,400 delta-chain clones, 61% seen once. The sample was a tumor sample. Every receptor here comes from a human donor with breast cancer. Both conserved end residues are part of each CDR3. The D gene is left open where the match is weak. Part of the rows lack a size; the others show once, few, many or a class for expanded clones.

d_call: NA; v_call: TRDV2; j_call: TRDJ1; clone_size: NA; cdr3_aa: CACDTLSRVADCTYTVILIF; cdr3_nt: TGTGCCTGTGATACCTTATCGAGGGTGGCCGACTGCACTTACACAGTTATACTTATCTTT
d_call: NA; v_call: TRDV2; j_call: TRDJ1; clone_size: NA; cdr3_aa: CASDSVGVLEDTDDKLIF; cdr3_nt: TGTGCCAGTGACTCCGTGGGGGTACTGGAGGATACCGACGATAAACTCATCTTT
d_call: NA; v_call: TRDV2; j_call: TRDJ1; clone_size: NA; cdr3_aa: CACETVSTDDKLIF; cdr3_nt: TGTGCATGTGAAACTGTTTCCACCGACGACAAACTCATCTTT
d_call: NA; v_call: TRDV2; j_call: TRDJ1; clone_size: NA; cdr3_aa: CSCVTVGVLADTGDKLIF; cdr3_nt: TGTTCGTGTGTCACAGTGGGGGTACTGGCGGATACCGGCGATAAACTCATCTTT
d_call: TRDD3; v_call: TRDV2; j_call: TRDJ1; clone_size: NA; cdr3_aa: CACDTASRVGDMSYDDILIF; cdr3_nt: TGTGCCTGTGACACCGCATCAAGGGTGGGGGATATGTCCTACGATGATATACTCATCTTT
d_call: NA; v_call: TRDV2; j_call: TRDJ1; clone_size: NA; cdr3_aa: CSCDALWIRWNTLIF; cdr3_nt: TGTTCCTGTGACGCCCTGTGGATAAGGTGGAATACACTCATATTT
d_call: TRDD3; v_call: TRDV2; j_call: TRDJ1; clone_size: NA; cdr3_aa: CACDRMGDPDKLIF; cdr3_nt: TGTGCCTGTGACAGAATGGGGGATCCCGATAAACTCATCTTT
d_call: NA; v_call: TRDV3; j_call: TRDJ1; clone_size: NA; cdr3_aa: CAFRTANLIIGTEHQLIF; cdr3_nt: TGTGCCTTTAGGACCGCCAACCTCATTATTGGGACAGAGCATCAACTCATCTTT
d_call: NA; v_call: TRDV3; j_call: TRDJ1; clone_size: NA; cdr3_aa: CSFRTPEIDGMVIF; cdr3_nt: TGTTCCTTCCGTACCCCTGAGATCGACGGGATGGTCATCTTT
d_call: NA; v_call: TRDV2; j_call: TRDJ1; clone_size: NA; cdr3_aa: CACDTVAREGDGHYTDKLIF; cdr3_nt: TGTGCTTGTGACACAGTGGCAAGAGAGGGGGACGGACATTACACCGATAAACTCATCTTT
d_call: TRDD3; v_call: TRDV2; j_call: TRDJ3; clone_size: NA; cdr3_aa: CACDKLLGDIDTSWDTRQMFF; cdr3_nt: TGTGCCTGTGACAAACTACTGGGGGATATTGACACCTCCTGGGACACCCGACAGATGTTTTTC
d_call: TRDD3; v_call: TRDV2; j_call: TRDJ1; clone_size: NA; cdr3_aa: CACDPVGEDTEKMIF; cdr3_nt: TGTGCCTGTGATCCAGTGGGGGAGGACACCGAAAAAATGATTTTC
d_call: TRDD3; v_call: TRDV2; j_call: TRDJ3; clone_size: NA; cdr3_aa: CACDPLGGGFWDTLPMFF; cdr3_nt: TGTGCCTGTGATCCCCTTGGCGGGGGGTTCTGGGATACCCTCCCGATGTTTTTC
d_call: NA; v_call: TRDV2; j_call: TRDJ1; clone_size: once; cdr3_aa: CACDTVLGGSCSTDTLIF; cdr3_nt: TGTGCCTGTGACACCGTACTTGGGGGTTCGTGTTCCACCGATACACTCATCTTT
d_call: NA; v_call: TRDV2; j_call: TRDJ2; clone_size: NA; cdr3_aa: CSFDIVSREGDRSYTDKLFF; cdr3_nt: TGCTCTTTTGACATCGTGTCAAGGGAGGGGGACCGATCTTACACCGATAAACTCTTCTTT
d_call: NA; v_call: TRDV2; j_call: TRDJ1; clone_size: NA; cdr3_aa: CACDTVSRKGERPYTDIFIF; cdr3_nt: TGTGCCTGTGACACAGTGTCAAGGAAGGGGGAGCGCCCCTACACCGATATATTCATCTTT
d_call: NA; v_call: TRDV2; j_call: TRDJ1; clone_size: NA; cdr3_aa: CAFVIVSREVDRPYTDTLIF; cdr3_nt: TGTGCCTTTGTCATCGTGTCACGTGAGGTGGACCGACCTTACACCGATACACTCATCTTT